This T cell receptor (beta chain) was documented in a study of quantifying T cell responses using KT2 cells. Overall study: RNA was reverse transcribed with TCR alpha and beta constant-region primers.

A single-stranded UMI oligo with SP2 sequence was ligated to cDNA 3' ends. An equimolar mix of RC1.1 and RC1.2 primed the beta chain across TRBC1 and TRBC2. From the UMI-ligation and nested PCR reads, TCRdb called clonotypes with MiXCR, one entry per CDR3 protein. The data show about 30,000 distinct CDR3 sequences, approximately 7% seen once. The sample is PBMC spiked with counted cells of clone KT2. A range of KT2-to-PBMC ratios was made using fixed PBMC numbers. The CDR3 runs 15 residues. V lost 3 bases, J lost 0 bases, and 5 bases stayed unmatched. Germline assignment: CDR1 MGHRA and CDR2 YSYEKL. Sequencing was done on a sample of PBMCs spiked with cells of the T cell clone KT2. The chain joins TRBV4-1 to TRBJ2-7, with 7 bases identical to TRBD1. The receptor was isolated from a human donor. The CDR3 protein is CASSQGTASSYEQYF. In DNA form, the CDR3 reads TGCGCCAGCAGCCAGGGGACAGCTAGCTCCTACGAGCAGTACTTC.